One sample yielded the 32 T cell receptor beta chains listed below, sequenced in a study of blood T cell repertoires in COVID-19. Using immunoSEQ multiplex PCR, the repertoire was profiled, and TCRdb retains in-frame clones only, with some absent. The top ten clones hold about 1.7% of a sample with over 200,000 clones, 70% to 85% of them seen once. The sequencing sample was made of PBMCs or T cells enriched from blood (not recorded which). The receptors here all came from a man between 60 and 70 years old who had recovered from COVID-19.

This chain links TRBV7-6 with TRBJ1-4; 8 bases align to TRBD1. Germline CDR1 reads SGHVS; CDR2 reads FNYEAQ. The J segment lost 4 bases and the V segment lost 5 bases, leaving 6 bases of the junction unmatched. There are 15 residues in the CDR3. For the CDR3, the DNA is TGTGCCAGCAGCCCAGGACAGGGAATTAATGAAAAACTGTTTTTT. Amino acid sequence: CASSPGQGINEKLFF.

The chain joins TRBV5-4 to TRBJ1-2; 9 bases are a match to TRBD1. The CDR3 is made up of 16 amino acids. Germline V gene lookup returns CDR1 SGHNT and CDR2 YYREEE (reference sequence). The trim removed 0 bases at V and 5 bases at J, leaving 8 bases unmatched. The CDR3 coding sequence is TGTGCCAGCAGCTTGGCCCTCACAGGGGGCGCGTATGGCTACACCTTC. The encoded protein is CASSLALTGGAYGYTF.

The V call is TRBV9, the J call TRBJ2-5, with 8 bases fitting TRBD1. Looked up from germline, CDR1 is SGDLS and CDR2 is YYNGEE. The CDR3 has 15 residues. The J segment lost 2 bases and the V segment lost 2 bases, leaving 5 bases of the junction unmatched. This chain's CDR3 is CASSVGTGSQETQYF. In DNA, the CDR3 is TGTGCCAGCAGCGTTGGGACAGGAAGTCAAGAGACCCAGTACTTC.

This rearrangement joins TRBV18 to TRBJ2-2, with D possibly matching TRBD1 (5 bases). This CDR3 region has 17 residues. Trimming shortened V by 2 bases and J by 1 base, and 14 bases separated the two germline ends. The germline CDR1 and CDR2 sequences are KGHSH and LQKENI. The CDR3 spells CASSPTPRQMNTGELFF. Written as DNA, the CDR3 is TGTGCCAGCTCACCAACCCCTAGACAGATGAACACCGGGGAGCTGTTTTTT.

The chain is built from TRBV2 and TRBJ1-5, with D maybe TRBD1 (5 bases). V was pared by 6 bases and J by 5 bases, with 17 bases between. The germline V gene encodes CDR1 SNHLY and CDR2 FYNNEI. The CDR3 spans 15 residues. The CDR3 is CASSRHGGVDQPQHF. The CDR3 bases are TGTGCCAGCAGCCGACACGGGGGGGTGGATCAGCCCCAGCATTTT.

Here the CDR3 reads CASSSPGQGISPLHF. In nucleotides, the CDR3 is TGTGCCAGCAGCTCCCCGGGACAGGGGATTTCACCCCTCCACTTT. The chain couples TRBV11-3 to TRBJ1-6, with 10 bases identical to TRBD1. The CDR3 loop spans 15 amino acids. The germline gives CDR1 SGHNT, CDR2 YENEEA. The junction had 6 bases not matched to a gene; V was cut back by 4 bases and J by 9 bases.

The chain combines TRBV4-2 with TRBJ1-1; 8 nucleotides align to TRBD1. Germline V gene sequence: CDR1 LGHNA, CDR2 YNFKEQ. The CDR3 is 16 residues long. Losses at the gene ends were 6 bases for V and 0 bases for J; bases not matched to a gene: 9. CDR3 in amino acids: CASSLGTGNMNTEAFF. CDR3 DNA sequence: TGTGCCAGCAGTCTAGGGACAGGTAATATGAACACTGAAGCTTTCTTT.

Only one count was recorded for this clone. J is TRBJ2-1 and V is TRBV2; D not certain. V was trimmed by 7 bases and J by 5 bases, leaving 12 bases between them. This CDR3 region has 13 residues. Per germline, CDR1 SNHLY and CDR2 FYNNEI. The CDR3 bases are TGTGCCAGCATGGCTCAACGGGACAATGAGCAGTTCTTC. Translated: CASMAQRDNEQFF.

The gene calls are TRBV5-1 and TRBJ1-2; D is possibly TRBD1 (6 bases). Germline V gene data show CDR1 as SGHRS and CDR2 as YFSETQ. CDR3 length equals 14 residues. The V end was cut by 0 bases, the J end by 6 bases, with 12 bases between. The CDR3 sequence: CASSLGTGSDGYTF. In nucleotides, the CDR3 is TGCGCCAGCAGCTTGGGTACAGGGTCTGATGGCTACACCTTC.

This rearrangement joins TRBV7-8 to TRBJ2-6; D is unclear. The CDR3 totals 14 residues. Trimming stripped 5 bases from V and 4 bases from J, with 9 bases between. CDR1 and CDR2 from the germline V gene are SGHVS and FQNEAQ. CDR3 DNA: TGTGCCAGCAGCCGCCTAGAAGGGGCCAACGTCCTGACTTTC. This gives the protein CASSRLEGANVLTF.

Concerning this clone: The sample contains more than one DNA sequence encoding this CDR3. This chain's CDR3 is CASSLVRGGTEAFF. In DNA form, the CDR3 reads TGTGCCAGCAGCTTGGTCCGGGGTGGTACTGAAGCTTTCTTT. The genes are TRBV5-6 and TRBJ1-1; D not certain. V was clipped by 0 bases and J by 5 bases, with 11 bases between them. There are 14 residues in the CDR3. Germline loops: CDR1 SGHDT, CDR2 YYEEEE.

The V gene is TRBV27, the J gene TRBJ2-1, with 12 bases aligning to TRBD2. The CDR3 contains 15 residues. Looked up from germline, CDR1 is MNHEY and CDR2 is SMNVEV (reference sequence). Unmatched junction bases numbered 1, after V lost 2 bases and J lost 5 bases. CDR3 DNA: TGTGCCAGCAGTTTACTAGCGGGGGGGAACAATGAGCAGTTCTTC. Protein: CASSLLAGGNNEQFF.

The chain links TRBV7-2 to TRBJ2-3, with 13 positions matching TRBD2. This CDR3 region has 16 residues. Germline loops: CDR1 SGHTA, CDR2 FQGNSA. After removal of 5 bases from V and 4 bases from J, the junction contained 6 bases not matched to a gene. CDR3 sequence reads: CASSPGLAGVADTQYF. CDR3 DNA sequence: TGTGCCAGCAGCCCCGGACTAGCGGGGGTTGCAGATACGCAGTATTTT.

The V call is TRBV6-5, the J call TRBJ1-2, with 10 bases that match TRBD1. The germline V gene encodes CDR1 MNHEY and CDR2 SVGAGI. The CDR3 totals 15 residues. After removal of 8 bases from V and 4 bases from J, the junction contained 10 bases not matched to a gene. DNA of the CDR3: TGTGCCAGCCTAAGGGACAGGGGTTTTGGCTATGGCTACACCTTC. It encodes CASLRDRGFGYGYTF.

This clone showed up just once. The gene calls are TRBV24-1 and TRBJ1-1; a possible D gene is TRBD1 (5 bases). Germline V gene data show CDR1 as KGHDR and CDR2 as SFDVKD. The CDR3 runs 14 residues. Deletions cut 4 bases from V and 4 bases from J, with 12 bases between. The DNA of the CDR3 is TGTGCCACCAGTGACCCCAACCAGGGCACTGAAGCTTTCTTT. Its translation: CATSDPNQGTEAFF.

The gene calls are TRBV5-5 and TRBJ2-3; D possibly corresponds to TRBD2 (6 bases). The CDR3 is 15 residues long. Trimming took 1 base from V and 6 from J, leaving 15 bases between them. Germline V gene data show CDR1 as SGHKS and CDR2 as YYEKEE (reference sequence). DNA for the CDR3: TGTGCCAGCAGCTTGAATGGGGGGTCGGGCGATACGCAGTATTTT. Its protein is CASSLNGGSGDTQYF.

The chain employs TRBV5-1 and TRBJ2-2; TRBD1 agrees at 10 bases. V gave up 4 bases and J gave up 6 bases; unmatched junction bases: 6. Germline lookup yields CDR1 SGHRS and CDR2 YFSETQ. The CDR3 is 15 amino acids. CDR3 residues: CASSLRQGAAGELFF. The CDR3 nucleotides are TGCGCCAGCAGCCTCCGACAGGGGGCGGCCGGGGAGCTGTTTTTT.

Here the CDR3 reads CASSKVSDRVPSYEQYF. The CDR3, as DNA: TGTGCCAGCAGCAAAGTTTCGGACAGGGTGCCGTCCTACGAGCAGTACTTC. The chain employs TRBV21-1 and TRBJ2-7; TRBD1 was called by the table and not checked on the DNA. TRBV21-1 is flagged as a pseudogene. The CDR3 has 17 residues.

This chain links TRBV5-8 with TRBJ2-7, with 7 bases identical to TRBD1. V lost 3 bases and J lost 3; bases outside the gene matches: 6. The CDR3 is 14 residues long. CDR1 SGHTS and CDR2 YDEGEE come from the germline V gene. CDR3 amino acids: CASSSFRQGYEQYF. The CDR3 coding sequence is TGTGCCAGCAGCTCCTTCAGACAGGGCTACGAGCAGTACTTC.

The rearrangement joins TRBV6-5 to TRBJ1-1, with a weak D call TRBD1 (6 bases). The germline V gene encodes CDR1 MNHEY and CDR2 SVGAGI. Trimming stripped 5 bases from V and 5 bases from J, with 15 bases between. There are 14 residues in the CDR3. The CDR3 nucleotides are TGTGCCAGCAGTAGACAGGCTGGTTATACTGAAGCTTTCTTT. Encoded protein: CASSRQAGYTEAFF.

The V gene is TRBV20-1, the J gene TRBJ2-5; a possible D gene is TRBD1 (6 bases). Germline-derived CDR1 and CDR2 are DFQATT and SNEGSKA (reference sequence). V gave up 3 bases and J gave up 5 bases, with 13 bases separating them. The CDR3 is made up of 13 amino acids. CDR3 amino acids: CSASAGARETQYF. The DNA of the CDR3 is TGCAGTGCTAGTGCAGGGGCCCGGGAGACCCAGTACTTC.

The chain carries TRBV5-8 and TRBJ2-1; 11 nucleotides line up with TRBD2. The germline CDR1 and CDR2 sequences are SGHTS and YDEGEE. The CDR3 loop spans 16 amino acids. Trimming removed 5 bases from V and 6 bases from J; junction bases left unmatched: 10. CDR3 coding DNA: TGTGCCAGCAGGGTGGCTAGCGGGGGGCCGGCCAATGAGCAGTTCTTC. Translating it yields CASRVASGGPANEQFF.

The count of this clone is one. The rearrangement uses TRBV9 and TRBJ2-3; weak D call: TRBD1 (6 bases). This CDR3 is 15 amino acids long. The V end lost 2 bases, the J end lost 0 bases, and 10 bases lay between the germline ends. Germline-derived CDR1 and CDR2 are SGDLS and YYNGEE. The CDR3 spells CASSVSGASTDTQYF. CDR3 DNA sequence: TGTGCCAGCAGCGTTTCAGGGGCTAGCACAGATACGCAGTATTTT.

J is TRBJ2-2 and V is TRBV5-1; 10 nucleotides line up with TRBD2. Germline CDR1 and CDR2: SGHRS and YFSETQ. The CDR3 contains 16 residues. Trimming removed 4 bases from V and 4 bases from J; junction bases left unmatched: 7. This chain's CDR3 is CASSIGASGSTGELFF. The CDR3 nucleotides are TGCGCCAGCAGCATTGGTGCTAGCGGGAGCACCGGGGAGCTGTTTTTT.

The chain combines TRBV5-1 with TRBJ1-2, with a possible D match to TRBD1 (5 bases). Germline lookup yields CDR1 SGHRS and CDR2 YFSETQ. The CDR3 is 15 amino acids. Trimming took 4 bases from V and 7 from J, leaving 20 bases between them. The CDR3 DNA follows: TGCGCCAGCAGCCCCGAGGGCTGGGGGGACGGTGGCTACACCTTC. Translating it yields CASSPEGWGDGGYTF.

CDR3 in amino acids: CASSSDPPPYGYTF. As DNA, the CDR3 is TGTGCCAGTAGTAGCGATCCTCCCCCCTATGGCTACACCTTC. V is TRBV19 and J is TRBJ1-2; D is uncertain. The germline V gene has CDR1 LNHDA and CDR2 SQIVND (reference sequence). The CDR3 has 14 amino acids. V was trimmed by 4 bases and J by 4 bases, leaving 13 bases between them.

The V gene is TRBV27, the J gene TRBJ2-5, with TRBD2 as a possible D gene (5 bases). The CDR3 runs to 15 residues. V was clipped by 2 bases and J by 5 bases, with 15 bases between them. Germline loops: CDR1 MNHEY, CDR2 SMNVEV (reference sequence). CDR3 bases: TGTGCCAGCAGTTTAAGGGCATCCCGAGGGGAGACCCAGTACTTC. This translates into CASSLRASRGETQYF.

This clone has just one count. The rearrangement uses TRBV6-6 and TRBJ1-1, with TRBD1 matching over 12 bases. Per the germline V gene, CDR1 is MNHNY and CDR2 is SVGAGI (reference sequence). The ends lost 5 bases at V and 4 bases at J; junction bases unmatched: 5. CDR3 length: 15 amino acids. DNA of the CDR3: TGTGCCAGCAGTCCCCCGGGACAGGGGGCCACTGAAGCTTTCTTT. As protein: CASSPPGQGATEAFF.

The V gene is TRBV4-1, the J gene TRBJ1-4; 7 bases are shared with TRBD1. After removal of 4 bases from V and 0 bases from J, the junction contained 5 bases not matched to a gene. The germline gives CDR1 MGHRA, CDR2 YSYEKL. The CDR3 sequence is 16 residues long. The CDR3 region has the DNA TGCGCCAGCAGCCCTGGACAGGCTACAACTAATGAAAAACTGTTTTTT. Amino acid sequence: CASSPGQATTNEKLFF.

V is TRBV30 and J is TRBJ1-3; TRBD1 matches 9 bases. The CDR3 is made up of 14 amino acids. The germline CDR1 and CDR2 sequences are GTSNPN and SVGIG (reference sequence). J gave up 2 bases and V 3 bases, and 2 bases lay outside the gene matches. In nucleotides, the CDR3 is TGTGCCTGGAGGAGGGACAGGGCTGGAAACACCATATATTTT. Its protein is CAWRRDRAGNTIYF. Full variable domain (remainder filled in from reference TRBV30 and TRBJ1-3): SQTIHQWPATLVQPVGSPLSLECTVEGTSNPNLYWYRQAAGRGLQLLFYSVGIGQISSEVPQNLSASRPQDRQFILSSKKLLLSDSGFYLCAWRRDRAGNTIYFGEGSWLTVV.

The CDR3 DNA sequence: TGTGCCAGCAGCCGGACAGGGGGGTATGGCTACACCTTC. It specifies CASSRTGGYGYTF. The chain employs TRBV3-1 (or the pseudogene TRBV3-2) and TRBJ1-2, with 10 bases matching TRBD1. Trimming took 4 bases from V and 5 from J; bases not matched to a gene: 1. CDR3 size: 13 residues. CDR1 and CDR2 (germline): LGHDT, YNNKEL (reference sequence).

The gene calls are TRBV2 and TRBJ2-1, with TRBD2 matching 8 bases. The germline V gene has CDR1 SNHLY and CDR2 FYNNEI. CDR3 length equals 14 residues. The junction had 5 bases not matched to a gene; V was cut back by 6 bases and J by 4 bases. CDR3 residues: CASSGGVGYNEQFF. CDR3 bases: TGTGCCAGCAGCGGGGGGGTCGGTTACAATGAGCAGTTCTTC.